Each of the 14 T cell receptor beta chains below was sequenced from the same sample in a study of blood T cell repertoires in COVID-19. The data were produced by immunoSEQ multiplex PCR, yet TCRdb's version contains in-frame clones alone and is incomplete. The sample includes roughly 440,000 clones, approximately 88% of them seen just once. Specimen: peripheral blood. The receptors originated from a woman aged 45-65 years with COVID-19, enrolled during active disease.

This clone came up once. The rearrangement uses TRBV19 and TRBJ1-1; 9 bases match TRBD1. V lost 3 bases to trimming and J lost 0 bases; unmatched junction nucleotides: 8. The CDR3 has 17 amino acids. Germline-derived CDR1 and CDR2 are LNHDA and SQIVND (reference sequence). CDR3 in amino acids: CASSITGGRSMNTEAFF. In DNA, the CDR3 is TGTGCCAGTAGTATTACAGGGGGCCGTTCAATGAACACTGAAGCTTTCTTT.

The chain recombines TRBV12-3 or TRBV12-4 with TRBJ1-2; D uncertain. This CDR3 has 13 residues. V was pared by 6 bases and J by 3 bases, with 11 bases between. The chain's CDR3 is CASSLSEDYGYTF. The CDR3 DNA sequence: TGTGCCAGCAGCCTAAGTGAGGACTATGGCTACACCTTC.

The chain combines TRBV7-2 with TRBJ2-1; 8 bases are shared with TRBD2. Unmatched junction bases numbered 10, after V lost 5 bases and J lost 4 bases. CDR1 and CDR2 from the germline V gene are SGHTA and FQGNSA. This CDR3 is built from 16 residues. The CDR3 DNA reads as TGTGCCAGCAGCAGTAGCGGGGCGGTACAATACAATGAGCAGTTCTTC. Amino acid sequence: CASSSSGAVQYNEQFF.

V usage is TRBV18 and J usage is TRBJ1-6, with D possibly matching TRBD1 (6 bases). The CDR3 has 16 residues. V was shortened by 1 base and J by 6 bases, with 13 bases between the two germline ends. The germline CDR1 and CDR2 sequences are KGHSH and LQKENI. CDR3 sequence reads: CASSPQVGASNSPLHF. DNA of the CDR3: TGTGCCAGCTCACCACAAGTGGGGGCAAGTAATTCACCCCTCCACTTT. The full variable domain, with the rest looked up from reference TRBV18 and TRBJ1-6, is NAGVMQNPRHLVRRRGQEARLRCSPMKGHSHVYWYRQLPEEGLKFMVYLQKENIIDESGMPKERFSAEFPKEGPSILRIQQVVRGDSAAYFCASSPQVGASNSPLHFGNGTRLTVT.

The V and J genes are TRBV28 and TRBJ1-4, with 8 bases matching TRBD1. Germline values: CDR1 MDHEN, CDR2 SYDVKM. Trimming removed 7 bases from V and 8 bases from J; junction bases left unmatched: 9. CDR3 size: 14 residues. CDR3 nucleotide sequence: TGTGCCAGCACCCCAGGGGGCAATGGCGAAAAACTGTTTTTT. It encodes CASTPGGNGEKLFF.

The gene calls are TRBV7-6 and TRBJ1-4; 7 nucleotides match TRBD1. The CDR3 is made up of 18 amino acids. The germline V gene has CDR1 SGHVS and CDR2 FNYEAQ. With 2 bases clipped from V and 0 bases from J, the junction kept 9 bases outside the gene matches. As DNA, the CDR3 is TGTGCCAGCAGCTTACGCAGGGGGGTAATTGCAACTAATGAAAAACTGTTTTTT. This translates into CASSLRRGVIATNEKLFF.

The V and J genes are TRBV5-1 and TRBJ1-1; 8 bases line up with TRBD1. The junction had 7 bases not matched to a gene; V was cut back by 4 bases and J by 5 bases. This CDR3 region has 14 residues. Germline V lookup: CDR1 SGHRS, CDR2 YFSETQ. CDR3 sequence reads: CASSLRQGSTEAFF. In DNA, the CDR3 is TGCGCCAGCAGCCTCCGACAGGGGAGTACTGAAGCTTTCTTT. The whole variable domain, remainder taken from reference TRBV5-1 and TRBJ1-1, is KAGVTQTPRYLIKTRGQQVTLSCSPISGHRSVSWYQQTPGQGLQFLFEYFSETQRNKGNFPGRFSGRQFSNSRSEMNVSTLELGDSALYLCASSLRQGSTEAFFGQGTRLTVV.

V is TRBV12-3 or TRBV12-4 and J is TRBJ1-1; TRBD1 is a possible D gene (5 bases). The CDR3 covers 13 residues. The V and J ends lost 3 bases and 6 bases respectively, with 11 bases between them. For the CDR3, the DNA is TGTGCCAGCAGTTTGGGGCGACACGCTGAAGCTTTCTTT. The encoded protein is CASSLGRHAEAFF.

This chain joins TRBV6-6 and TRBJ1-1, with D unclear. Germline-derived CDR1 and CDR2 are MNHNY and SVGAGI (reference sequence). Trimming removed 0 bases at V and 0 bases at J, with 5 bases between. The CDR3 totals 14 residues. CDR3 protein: CASSYSGVNTEAFF. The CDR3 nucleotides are TGTGCCAGCAGTTACTCGGGAGTGAACACTGAAGCTTTCTTT.

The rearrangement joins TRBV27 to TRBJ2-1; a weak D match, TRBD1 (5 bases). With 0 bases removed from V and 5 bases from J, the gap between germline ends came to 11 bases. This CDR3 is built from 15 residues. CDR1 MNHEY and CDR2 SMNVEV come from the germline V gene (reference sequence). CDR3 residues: CASSLSLTGDNEQFF. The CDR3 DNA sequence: TGTGCCAGCAGTTTATCTTTAACAGGAGACAATGAGCAGTTCTTC.

The CDR3 here is CASSEGTGDQETQYF. The CDR3 DNA reads as TGTGCCAGCAGCGAGGGGACAGGGGATCAAGAGACCCAGTACTTC. The V and J genes are TRBV11-3 and TRBJ2-5; 10 bases agree with TRBD1. Germline CDR1 is SGHNT and CDR2 is YENEEA. The CDR3 is made up of 15 amino acids. V shed 5 bases, J shed 2 bases, and the junction held 5 bases outside the gene matches.

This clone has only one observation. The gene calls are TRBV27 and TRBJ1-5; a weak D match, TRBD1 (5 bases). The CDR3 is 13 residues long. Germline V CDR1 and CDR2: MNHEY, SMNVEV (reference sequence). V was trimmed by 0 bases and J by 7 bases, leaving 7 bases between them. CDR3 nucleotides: TGTGCCAGCAGTTTATCGGGGGGGCAGCCCCAGCATTTT. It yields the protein CASSLSGGQPQHF.

For the CDR3, the DNA is TGTGCCAGCAGCTCCAGGGCTGGCACTGAAGCTTTCTTT. Translation gives CASSSRAGTEAFF. V is TRBV14 and J is TRBJ1-1; perhaps TRBD1 as D (5 bases). The CDR3 extends over 13 amino acids. Looked up from germline, CDR1 is SGHDN and CDR2 is FVKESK. The V end was cut by 5 bases, the J end by 4 bases, with 11 bases between.

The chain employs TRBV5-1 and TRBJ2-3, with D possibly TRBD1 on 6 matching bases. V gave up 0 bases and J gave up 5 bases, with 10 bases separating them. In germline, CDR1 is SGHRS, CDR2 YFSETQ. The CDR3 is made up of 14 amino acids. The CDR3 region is CASSLVTGRDTQYF. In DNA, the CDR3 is TGCGCCAGCAGCTTGGTTACAGGGAGAGATACGCAGTATTTT.